Described below is a single T cell receptor beta chain sequence and its context. Time point here: baseline, week 1 (first vaccination visit). Treatment meaning: pre-vaccination baseline after standard-of-care therapy. New IDH1-mutant, ATRX-lost WHO grade 3 or 4 astrocytomas occurred in donors. This record comes from a study of a mutant IDH1 vaccine in newly diagnosed glioma. Study summary: Sex among treated patients split 62.5% male, 37.5% female; mean age was roughly 40 years. Antecedent treatment encompassed radiotherapy, temozolomide, or their combination; the majority received both.

V was cut by 11 bases and J by 3 bases, with 16 bases left in between. CDR1 is MNHNS, CDR2 SASEGT, per germline. The CDR3 contains 13 residues. Here immunoSEQ multiplex PCR was the method, and the copy in TCRdb shows in-frame clones only, minus some. Counted here are some 100,000 clones, 83% occurring once; the ten biggest clones make up roughly 6.8%. The receptor was isolated from a woman between 50 and 59 years old with glioma. This chain connects TRBV6-1 to TRBJ1-1; D possibly corresponds to TRBD1 (5 bases). This specimen consisted of PBMCs, obtained from a glioma patient treated with radiotherapy, temozolomide or both. The CDR3 bases are TGTGCCGGGGGAACAGAACCCTACACTGAAGCTTTCTTT. Encoded protein: CAGGTEPYTEAFF.